The TCR beta chain described here comes from a study of cytomegalovirus exposure and HLA in healthy donors. Study-wide points: The records held CMV serostatus as the only immune exposure information.

With V trimmed by 5 bases and J by 7 bases, 3 bases remained unmatched. CDR1 MNHEY and CDR2 SMNVEV come from the germline V gene (reference sequence). The CDR3 extends over 12 amino acids. Primers included in the PCR were 60 Vbeta and 13 Jbeta primers. The repertoire was sequenced with immunoSEQ multiplex PCR; TCRdb's copy has only in-frame clones and lacks some. Here the sample spans fewer than 200,000 clones, around 80% being singletons. Details on this clone: The antigen remains unidentified.

This receptor was obtained from a woman aged 18-30 years in good health and CMV-seronegative. The sequencing input was PBMCs. V is TRBV27 and J is TRBJ2-3; 7 nucleotides align to TRBD2. DNA of the CDR3: TGTGCCAGCAGTGGGGGGGTAAATACGCAGTATTTT. It specifies CASSGGVNTQYF.